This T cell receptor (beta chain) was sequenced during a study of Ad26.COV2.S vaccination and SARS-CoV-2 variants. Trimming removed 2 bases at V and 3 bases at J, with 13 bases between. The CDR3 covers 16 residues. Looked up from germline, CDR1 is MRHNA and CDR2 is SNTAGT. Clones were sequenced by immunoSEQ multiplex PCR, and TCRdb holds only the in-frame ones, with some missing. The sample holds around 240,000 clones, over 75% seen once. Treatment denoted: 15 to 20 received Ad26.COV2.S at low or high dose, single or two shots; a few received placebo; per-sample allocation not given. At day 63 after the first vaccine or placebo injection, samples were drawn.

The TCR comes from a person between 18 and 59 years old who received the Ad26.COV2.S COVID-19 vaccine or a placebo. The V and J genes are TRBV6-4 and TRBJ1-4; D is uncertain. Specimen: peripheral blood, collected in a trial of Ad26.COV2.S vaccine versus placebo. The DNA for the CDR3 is TGTGCCAGCAGTGACGCCGGACGGACGCCTAATGAAAAACTGTTTTTT. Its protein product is CASSDAGRTPNEKLFF.